The 3 T cell receptor beta chains below come from one sample, sequenced in a study of cytomegalovirus exposure and HLA in healthy donors. The PCR used 60 Vbeta and 13 Jbeta primers. Libraries were prepared by immunoSEQ multiplex PCR; TCRdb keeps only in-frame clonotypes and omits some of them. The repertoire includes around 200,000 clones, roughly 78% of them detected once, and under 0.75% sits in the top ten. Sequenced sample: PBMCs. These receptors were taken from a boy younger than 18 in good health and CMV-seronegative.

The chain uses TRBV28 and TRBJ1-5, with TRBD1 identical over 10 bases. V lost 6 bases to trimming and J lost 2 bases; unmatched junction nucleotides: 7. From germline, CDR1 is MDHEN and CDR2 SYDVKM. The CDR3 runs to 16 residues. DNA of the CDR3: TGTGCCAGCAGCTCCGGGGGGACAGGGGGCAATCAGCCCCAGCATTTT. This codes for CASSSGGTGGNQPQHF.

The chain links TRBV19 to TRBJ1-5; a possible D gene is TRBD1 (6 bases). The germline V gene has CDR1 LNHDA and CDR2 SQIVND (reference sequence). The V gene lost 3 bases and the J gene lost 1 base, with 10 bases spanning the gap. This CDR3 comprises 15 residues. The CDR3 DNA reads TGTGCCAGTAGTATTGGGGGGGCGAGCAATCAGCCCCAGCATTTT. Encoded protein: CASSIGGASNQPQHF.

The V gene is TRBV30, the J gene TRBJ1-2, with TRBD1 as a possible D gene (5 bases). V was shortened by 6 bases and J by 0 bases, with 14 bases between the two germline ends. The length of the CDR3 is 14 residues. Germline V gives CDR1 GTSNPN, CDR2 SVGIG (reference sequence). DNA for the CDR3: TGTGCCTGCCTAATGTGGGGGGCTAACTATGGCTACACCTTC. Translated: CACLMWGANYGYTF.